This T cell receptor (beta chain) was observed in a study of Ad26.COV2.S vaccination and SARS-CoV-2 variants. Treatment here: around 19 received Ad26.COV2.S at low or high dose, single or two shots; several received placebo; per-sample allocation not given. After the first vaccine or placebo injection, samples were drawn on day 63. Sequencing used immunoSEQ multiplex PCR; TCRdb keeps in-frame clones, though not all of them. In the table there are more than 400,000 clones, less than 95% of which are singletons. The source material was peripheral blood, sampled in a trial of Ad26.COV2.S vaccine versus placebo. This clonotype was obtained from a person aged 18-65 years who received the Ad26.COV2.S COVID-19 vaccine or a placebo.

In DNA form, the CDR3 reads TGTGCCAGCAGCGTAGTGGCGGAGCTTAGCACAGATACGCAGTATTTT. It translates to CASSVVAELSTDTQYF. The chain is built from TRBV9 and TRBJ2-3; D remains ambiguous. Trimming cost V 0 bases and J 0 bases, with 11 bases left between them. The CDR3 consists of 16 residues. Germline V gene sequence: CDR1 SGDLS, CDR2 YYNGEE.